Listed here are 13 T cell receptor beta chains from one sample, sequenced in a study of CD8 T cells in Susac syndrome. An amount of RNA that ranged from roughly 0.5 to 1 ug was reverse transcribed with random hexamers. TCRdb reanalysed the immunoSEQ multiplex PCR reads using MiXCR and keeps one entry per CDR3 protein. The sample records hundreds of thousands of distinct CDR3 sequences, 75% to 90% being singletons. Sequenced input: CD8+ T cells from PBMCs. The receptors stem from a human donor with multiple sclerosis.

The chain links TRBV2 to TRBJ2-7; D is unresolved. The CDR3 length is 14 residues. Trimming took 2 bases from V and 5 from J, leaving 13 bases between them. Germline V gives CDR1 SNHLY, CDR2 FYNNEI. CDR3 in DNA: TGTGCCAGCAGTGAATACGGCTTTGCCGACGAGCAGTACTTC. Translation: CASSEYGFADEQYF.

The V gene is TRBV6-4, the J gene TRBJ2-2, with D possibly TRBD1 on 5 matching bases. The CDR3 totals 16 residues. Germline loops: CDR1 MRHNA, CDR2 SNTAGT. The ends were cut back, 3 bases at V and 0 bases at J, with 11 bases in the middle. CDR3 in amino acids: CASSDPGWANTGELFF. The DNA for the CDR3 is TGTGCCAGCAGTGATCCAGGGTGGGCGAACACCGGGGAGCTGTTTTTT.

V and J are TRBV18 and TRBJ2-7, with 8 bases aligning to TRBD1. Per germline, CDR1 KGHSH and CDR2 LQKENI. Losses at the gene ends were 5 bases for V and 2 bases for J; bases not matched to a gene: 11. This CDR3 comprises 16 residues. The CDR3 DNA reads TGTGCCAGCTCATCCACGGAACAGGGGGACGCCTACGAGCAGTACTTC. This sequence encodes CASSSTEQGDAYEQYF.

The V call is TRBV7-9, the J call TRBJ1-2; perhaps TRBD1 as D (6 bases). CDR1 SEHNR and CDR2 FQNEAQ come from the germline V gene (reference sequence). The CDR3 is made up of 14 amino acids. V shed 5 bases and J shed 2 bases, with 12 bases lying between them. For the CDR3, the DNA is TGTGCCAGCAGCCAGACAGGAACCAACTATGGCTACACCTTC. Its protein is CASSQTGTNYGYTF.

This clonotype was found a few times. Written as DNA, the CDR3 is TGTGCCAGCAGTTTACCCGGGGAGCTGTTTTTT. Residues: CASSLPGELFF. The rearrangement uses TRBV2 and TRBJ2-2; D remains ambiguous. CDR3 length equals 11 residues. Germline V gives CDR1 SNHLY, CDR2 FYNNEI. The germline V and J ends were trimmed by 5 bases and 6 bases, with 4 bases remaining between them.

The chain joins TRBV6-5 to TRBJ2-3, with TRBD2 matching over 9 bases. CDR1 is MNHEY and CDR2 is SVGAGI in the germline V gene. CDR3 length: 18 residues. V shed 2 bases, J shed 2 bases, and the junction held 11 bases outside the gene matches. CDR3 bases: TGTGCCAGCAGTTACACCCTAAGTAAGGGACTAGCCACAGATACGCAGTATTTT. This translates into CASSYTLSKGLATDTQYF.

The chain is built from TRBV4-1 and TRBJ2-7; D call uncertain. Germline loops: CDR1 MGHRA, CDR2 YSYEKL. Trimming left V 1 base short and J 2 bases short, with 12 bases between. The CDR3 extends over 15 amino acids. The CDR3 region has the DNA TGCGCCAGCAGCCAAGGGGTTAGCTTGGCCTACGAGCAGTACTTC. Encoded protein: CASSQGVSLAYEQYF.

The CDR3 nucleotides are TGTGCCAGCAGTTTGTCTCAGGGTCGGGGCTACGAGCAGTACTTC. This encodes CASSLSQGRGYEQYF. V and J are TRBV28 and TRBJ2-7; D tentatively fits TRBD1 or TRBD2 (5 bases each). This CDR3 contains 15 residues. Trimming removed 3 bases at V and 3 bases at J, with 15 bases between. Germline V lookup: CDR1 MDHEN, CDR2 SYDVKM. Based on the CDR3 plus reference TRBV28 and TRBJ2-7, the full variable domain is DVKVTQSSRYLVKRTGEKVFLECVQDMDHENMFWYRQDPGLGLRLIYFSYDVKMKEKGDIPEGYSVSREKKERFSLILESASTNQTSMYLCASSLSQGRGYEQYFGPGTRLTVT.

This clonotype was picked up a small number of times. This rearrangement joins TRBV30 to TRBJ2-3, with D uncertain. Trimming stripped 0 bases from V and 2 bases from J, with 6 bases between. The V gene's germline CDR1 is GTSNPN and CDR2 SVGIG (reference sequence). CDR3 length equals 13 residues. The CDR3 nucleotides read TGTGCCTGGAGTGTCGGGTTCACAGATACGCAGTATTTT. Encoded protein: CAWSVGFTDTQYF.

The chain couples TRBV5-1 to TRBJ2-5; TRBD2 aligns across 14 bases. This CDR3 contains 16 residues. Trimming took 4 bases from V and 2 from J; bases not matched to a gene: 4. Germline V gives CDR1 SGHRS, CDR2 YFSETQ. The CDR3 DNA reads TGCGCCAGCAGCAAGGGACTAGCGGGAGAGCAAGAGACCCAGTACTTC. Encoded protein: CASSKGLAGEQETQYF.

The chain combines TRBV19 with TRBJ2-7, with D perhaps TRBD2 (6 bases). The CDR3 runs to 16 residues. Between the trimmed V and J ends, which lost 1 base and 2 bases, there was a span of 15 bases. Per germline, CDR1 LNHDA and CDR2 SQIVND (reference sequence). CDR3 in DNA: TGTGCCAGTAGTATAGTCGGCGGGGACCCCCCCTACGAGCAGTACTTC. Its translation is CASSIVGGDPPYEQYF.

This clonotype came up once. The J gene is TRBJ2-1, the V gene TRBV11-2; maybe TRBD2 (6 bases). CDR3 size: 15 residues. V was shortened by 5 bases and J by 8 bases, with 19 bases between the two germline ends. Germline CDR1 is SGHAT and CDR2 is FQNNGV. CDR3 coding DNA: TGTGCCAGCAGCCGAACTGGGGCTAGCGTGGATGAGCAGTTCTTC. This translates into CASSRTGASVDEQFF. Looking up the rest from reference TRBV11-2 and TRBJ2-1 gives the full variable domain: EAGVAQSPRYKIIEKRQSVAFWCNPISGHATLYWYQQILGQGPKLLIQFQNNGVVDDSQLPKDRFSAERLKGVDSTLKIQPAKLEDSAVYLCASSRTGASVDEQFFGPGTRLTVL.

V and J are TRBV10-3 and TRBJ2-3; D gene uncertain. Trimming pared 2 bases from V and 0 bases from J, leaving 9 bases between. The V gene's germline CDR1 is ENHRY and CDR2 SYGVKD. This CDR3 contains 15 residues. In nucleotides, the CDR3 is TGTGCCATCAGTGAGGAGACGGCTAGCACAGATACGCAGTATTTT. Protein product: CAISEETASTDTQYF.